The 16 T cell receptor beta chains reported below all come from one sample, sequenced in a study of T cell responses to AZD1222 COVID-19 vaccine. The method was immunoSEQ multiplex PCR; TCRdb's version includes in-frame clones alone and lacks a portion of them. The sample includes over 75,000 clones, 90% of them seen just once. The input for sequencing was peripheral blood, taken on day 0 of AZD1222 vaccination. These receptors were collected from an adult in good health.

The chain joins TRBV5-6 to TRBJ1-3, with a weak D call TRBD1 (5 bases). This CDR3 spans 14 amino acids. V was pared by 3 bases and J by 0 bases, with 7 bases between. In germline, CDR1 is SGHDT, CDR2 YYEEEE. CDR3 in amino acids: CASSSGGSGNTIYF. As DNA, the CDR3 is TGTGCCAGCAGCTCCGGGGGCTCTGGAAACACCATATATTTT.

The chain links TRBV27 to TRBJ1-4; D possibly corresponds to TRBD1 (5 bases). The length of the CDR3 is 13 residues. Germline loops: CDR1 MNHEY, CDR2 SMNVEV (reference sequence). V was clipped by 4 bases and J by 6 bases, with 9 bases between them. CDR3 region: CASSWGKDEKLFF. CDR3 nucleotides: TGTGCCAGCAGTTGGGGGAAGGATGAAAAACTGTTTTTT.

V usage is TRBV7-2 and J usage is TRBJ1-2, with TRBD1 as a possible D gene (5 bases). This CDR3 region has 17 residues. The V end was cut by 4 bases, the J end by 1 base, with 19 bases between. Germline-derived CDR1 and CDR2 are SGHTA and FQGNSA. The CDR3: CASSSREHERLNYGYTF. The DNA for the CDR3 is TGTGCCAGCAGCTCCAGGGAACACGAACGTCTTAACTATGGCTACACCTTC.

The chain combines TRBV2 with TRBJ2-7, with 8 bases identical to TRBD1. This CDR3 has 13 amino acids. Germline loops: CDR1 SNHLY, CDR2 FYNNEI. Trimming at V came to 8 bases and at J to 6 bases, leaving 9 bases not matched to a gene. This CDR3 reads CASVVARGREQYF. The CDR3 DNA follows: TGTGCCAGCGTGGTAGCCAGGGGGCGCGAGCAGTACTTC.

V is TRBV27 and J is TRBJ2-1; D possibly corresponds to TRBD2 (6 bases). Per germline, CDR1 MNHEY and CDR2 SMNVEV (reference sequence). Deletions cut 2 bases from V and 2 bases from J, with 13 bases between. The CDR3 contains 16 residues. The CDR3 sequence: CASSLGGADAYNEQFF. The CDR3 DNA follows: TGTGCCAGCAGTTTAGGAGGGGCCGATGCCTACAATGAGCAGTTCTTC.

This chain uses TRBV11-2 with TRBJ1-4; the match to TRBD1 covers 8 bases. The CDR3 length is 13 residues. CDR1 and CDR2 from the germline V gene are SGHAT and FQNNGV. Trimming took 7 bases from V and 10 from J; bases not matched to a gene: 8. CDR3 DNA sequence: TGTGCCAGCACCCTCGGACAGGGCGGAAAACTGTTTTTT. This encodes CASTLGQGGKLFF.

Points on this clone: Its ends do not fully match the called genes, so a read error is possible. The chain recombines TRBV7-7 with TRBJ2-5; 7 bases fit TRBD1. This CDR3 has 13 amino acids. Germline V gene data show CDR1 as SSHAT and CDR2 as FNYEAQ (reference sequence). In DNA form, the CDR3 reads TGTGCTAGCAGCTCAGGGGGTTGGGAGACCCAGTACTTC. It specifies CASSSGGWETQYF.

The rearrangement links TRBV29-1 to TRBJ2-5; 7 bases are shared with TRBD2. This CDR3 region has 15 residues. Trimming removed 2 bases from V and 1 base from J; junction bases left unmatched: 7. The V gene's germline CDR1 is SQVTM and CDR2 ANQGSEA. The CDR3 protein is CSVEFRRERQETQYF. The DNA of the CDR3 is TGCAGCGTTGAATTTCGGCGGGAGCGCCAAGAGACCCAGTACTTC.

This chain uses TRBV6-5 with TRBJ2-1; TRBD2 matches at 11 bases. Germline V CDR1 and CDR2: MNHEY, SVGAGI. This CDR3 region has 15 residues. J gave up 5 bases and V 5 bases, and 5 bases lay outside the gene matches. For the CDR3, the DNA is TGTGCCAGCAGTCCTCTAGCGGGGGGCAACAATGAGCAGTTCTTC. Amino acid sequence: CASSPLAGGNNEQFF.

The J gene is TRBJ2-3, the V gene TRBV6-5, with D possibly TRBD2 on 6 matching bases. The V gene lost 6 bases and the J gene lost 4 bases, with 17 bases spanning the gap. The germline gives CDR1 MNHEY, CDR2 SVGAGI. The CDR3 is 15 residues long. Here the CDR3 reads CASRGTPIGPDTQYF. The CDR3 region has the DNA TGTGCCAGCAGAGGGACTCCCATTGGCCCAGATACGCAGTATTTT.

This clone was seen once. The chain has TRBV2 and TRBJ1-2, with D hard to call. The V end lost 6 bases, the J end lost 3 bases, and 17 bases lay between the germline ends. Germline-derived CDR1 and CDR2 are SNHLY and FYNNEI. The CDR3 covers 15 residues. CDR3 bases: TGTGCCAGCAGCCCAAACGGGGTAGTAGACTATGGCTACACCTTC. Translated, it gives CASSPNGVVDYGYTF.

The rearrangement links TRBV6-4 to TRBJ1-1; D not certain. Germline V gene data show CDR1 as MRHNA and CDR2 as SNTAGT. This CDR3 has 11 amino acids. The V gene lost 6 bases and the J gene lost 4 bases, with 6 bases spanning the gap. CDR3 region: CASRSGTEAFF. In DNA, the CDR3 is TGTGCCAGCAGATCAGGCACTGAAGCTTTCTTT.

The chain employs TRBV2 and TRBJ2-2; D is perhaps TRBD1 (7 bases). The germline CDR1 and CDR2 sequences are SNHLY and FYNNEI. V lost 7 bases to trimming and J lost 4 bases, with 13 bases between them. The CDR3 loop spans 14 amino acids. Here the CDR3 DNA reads TGTGCCAGCAACGTTCAGGGGGGCACCGGGGAGCTGTTTTTT. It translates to CASNVQGGTGELFF.

CDR3 sequence: CASSTGTSGNPETQYF. The CDR3 nucleotides are TGTGCCAGCAGCACAGGGACTAGCGGCAATCCAGAGACCCAGTACTTC. The chain links TRBV7-3 to TRBJ2-5; 11 positions match TRBD2. V gave up 5 bases and J gave up 4 bases; unmatched junction bases: 9. The CDR3 spans 16 residues. Germline V CDR1 and CDR2: SGHTA, FQGTGA.

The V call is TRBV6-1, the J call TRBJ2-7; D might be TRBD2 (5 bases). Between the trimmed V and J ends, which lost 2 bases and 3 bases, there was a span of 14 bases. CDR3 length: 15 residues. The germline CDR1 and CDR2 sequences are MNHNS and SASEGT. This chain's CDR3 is CASSEPGIRFYEQYF. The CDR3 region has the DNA TGTGCCAGCAGTGAACCCGGGATTCGTTTCTACGAGCAGTACTTC.

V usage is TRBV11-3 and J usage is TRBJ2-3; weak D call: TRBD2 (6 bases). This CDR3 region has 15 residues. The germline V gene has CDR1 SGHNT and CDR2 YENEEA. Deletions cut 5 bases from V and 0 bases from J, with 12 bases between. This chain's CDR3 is CASSAGRYSTDTQYF. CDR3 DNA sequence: TGTGCCAGCAGCGCGGGACGGTATAGCACAGATACGCAGTATTTT.